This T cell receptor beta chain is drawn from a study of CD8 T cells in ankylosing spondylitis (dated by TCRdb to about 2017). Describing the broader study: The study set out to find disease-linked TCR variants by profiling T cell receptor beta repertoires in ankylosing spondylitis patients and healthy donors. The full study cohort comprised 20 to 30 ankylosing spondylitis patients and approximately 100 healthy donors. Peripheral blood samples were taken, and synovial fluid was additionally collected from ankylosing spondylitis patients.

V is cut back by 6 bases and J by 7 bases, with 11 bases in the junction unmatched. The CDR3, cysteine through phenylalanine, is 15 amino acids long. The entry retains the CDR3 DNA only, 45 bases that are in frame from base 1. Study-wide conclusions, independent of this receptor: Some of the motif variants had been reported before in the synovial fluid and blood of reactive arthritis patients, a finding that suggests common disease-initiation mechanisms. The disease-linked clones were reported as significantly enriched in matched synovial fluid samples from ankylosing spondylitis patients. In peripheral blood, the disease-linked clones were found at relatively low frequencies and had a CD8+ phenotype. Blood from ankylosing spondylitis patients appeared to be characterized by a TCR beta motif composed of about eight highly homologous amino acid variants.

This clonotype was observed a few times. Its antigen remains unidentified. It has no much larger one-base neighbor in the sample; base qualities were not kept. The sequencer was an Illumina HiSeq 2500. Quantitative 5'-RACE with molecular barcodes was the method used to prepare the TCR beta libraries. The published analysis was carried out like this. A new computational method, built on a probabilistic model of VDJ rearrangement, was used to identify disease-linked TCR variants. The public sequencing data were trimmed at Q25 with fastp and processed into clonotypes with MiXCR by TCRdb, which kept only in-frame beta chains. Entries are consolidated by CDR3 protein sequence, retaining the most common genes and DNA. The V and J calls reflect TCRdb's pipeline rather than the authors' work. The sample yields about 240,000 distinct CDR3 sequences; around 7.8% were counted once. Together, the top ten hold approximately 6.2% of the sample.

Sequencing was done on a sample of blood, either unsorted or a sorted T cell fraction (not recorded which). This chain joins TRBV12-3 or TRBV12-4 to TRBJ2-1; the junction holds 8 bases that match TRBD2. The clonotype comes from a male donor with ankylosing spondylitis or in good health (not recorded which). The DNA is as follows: TGTGCCAGCAGAGTCGGGACTAGGGGGGGGAATGAGCAGTTCTTC. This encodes CASRVGTRGGNEQFF.